The T cell receptor beta chain described here comes from a study of shared clonotypes between healthy human individuals. Study-level points and caveats: The study found lower generation probabilities in non-shared clonotypes than in those shared by all four donors.

Generated by immunoSEQ multiplex PCR, the TCRdb table keeps only in-frame clones and is missing some. The sample shows about 580,000 clones, 95% to 98% of them seen only once. Selected positively for CCR7 and CD45RO-negative, naive CD8 cells excluded terminally differentiated effector memory CD45RA+ cells. This CDR3 has 15 residues. CDR1 and CDR2 from the germline V gene are MNHEY and SMNVEV (reference sequence). V dropped 5 bases and J dropped 2; count of bases not matched to a gene: 6. In the case of this clone: Its target is unknown.

The genes are TRBV27 and TRBJ2-1; 7 bases fit TRBD2. The source material was naive CD8+ T cells sorted from blood. The TCR was taken from a man aged 30 to 45 in good health. CDR3 sequence: CASSGPAGAYNEQFF. The DNA of the CDR3 is TGTGCCAGCAGTGGCCCCGCGGGGGCCTACAATGAGCAGTTCTTC.